Sequencing of this T cell receptor beta chain was carried out in a study of blood T cell repertoires in COVID-19. Background on the study: PBMCs, B-cell-depleted T cells, or T cells provided the cDNA or gDNA that made up the material.

Original analysis: Researchers report that nucleated cell counts were estimated from reference gene primer amplification. Assay used: immunoSEQ multiplex PCR; TCRdb lists only in-frame clones, some missing. That table is the source of V, J and clone size, and D and trimming were worked out from the DNA. The sample has roughly 290,000 clones; 87% are singletons. The CDR3 runs to 14 residues. The J segment lost 4 bases and the V segment lost 5 bases, leaving 3 bases of the junction unmatched. Germline values: CDR1 MNHEY, CDR2 SVGAGI. The chain combines TRBV6-5 with TRBJ2-3; TRBD2 aligns across 10 bases. The sequence derives from a woman in her 50s who had recovered from COVID-19. The sequenced sample consisted of peripheral blood. For the CDR3, the DNA is TGTGCCAGCAGTCCCGGGACTAGCGCAGATACGCAGTATTTT. Protein sequence: CASSPGTSADTQYF.